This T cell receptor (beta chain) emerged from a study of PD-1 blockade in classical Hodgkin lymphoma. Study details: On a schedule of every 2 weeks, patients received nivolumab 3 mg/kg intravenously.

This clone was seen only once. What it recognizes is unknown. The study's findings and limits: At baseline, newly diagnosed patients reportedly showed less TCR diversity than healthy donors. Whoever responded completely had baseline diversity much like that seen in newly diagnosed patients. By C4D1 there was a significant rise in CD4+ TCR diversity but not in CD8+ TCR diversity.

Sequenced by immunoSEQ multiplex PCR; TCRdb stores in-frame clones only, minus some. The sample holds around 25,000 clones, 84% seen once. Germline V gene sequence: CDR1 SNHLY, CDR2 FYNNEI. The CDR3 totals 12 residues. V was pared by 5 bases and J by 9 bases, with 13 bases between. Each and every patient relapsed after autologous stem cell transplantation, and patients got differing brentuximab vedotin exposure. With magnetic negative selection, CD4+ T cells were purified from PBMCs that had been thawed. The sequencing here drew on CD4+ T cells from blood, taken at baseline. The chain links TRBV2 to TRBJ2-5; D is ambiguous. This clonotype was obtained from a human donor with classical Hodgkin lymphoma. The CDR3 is CASSPHFVPQYF. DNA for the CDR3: TGTGCCAGCAGTCCCCACTTCGTCCCCCAGTACTTC.